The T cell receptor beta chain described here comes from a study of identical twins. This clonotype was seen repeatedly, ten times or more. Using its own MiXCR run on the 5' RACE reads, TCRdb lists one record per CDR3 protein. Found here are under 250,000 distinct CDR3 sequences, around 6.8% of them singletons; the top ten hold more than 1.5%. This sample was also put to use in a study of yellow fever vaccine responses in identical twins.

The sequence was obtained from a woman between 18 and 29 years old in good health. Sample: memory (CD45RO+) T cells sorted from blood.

CDR3 bases: TGTGCCAGCAGCCGACCTGGGGCCGGGACCTACAATGAGCAGTTCTTC. Translation: CASSRPGAGTYNEQFF. The V gene is TRBV7-9, the J gene TRBJ2-1, with D possibly being TRBD1 or TRBD2 (5 bases each). CDR1 and CDR2 (germline): SEHNR, FQNEAQ (reference sequence). V lost 5 bases, J lost 2 bases, and 16 bases lay in between. The CDR3 spans 16 residues.